This passage covers 17 T cell receptor beta chains from one sample sequenced in a study of T-cell reconstitution after alpha-beta-depleted transplantation in children. During its preparation, the TCRbeta library received unique molecular identifiers. Each CDR3 protein gets one entry after TCRdb re-called the PCR reads with MiXCR. The sample lists hundreds of thousands of distinct CDR3 sequences, 10% to 15% occurring once. The starting material was PBMCs, mostly from graft donor cells, obtained 360 days after TCRalphabeta/CD19-depleted stem cell transplant. The source is a male patient between 5 and 17 years old who had a stem cell transplant for acute myeloid leukemia, so the T cells may come from the graft donor.

The V call is TRBV7-8, the J call TRBJ2-5, with D perhaps matching TRBD1 (6 bases). Germline V lookup: CDR1 SGHVS, CDR2 FQNEAQ. The CDR3 contains 14 residues. V lost 5 bases, J lost 4 bases, and 14 bases lay in between. The CDR3 region has the DNA TGTGCCAGCAGCGTCCCCTTAGGGGGAGAGACCCAGTACTTC. This codes for CASSVPLGGETQYF.

The genes are TRBV29-1 and TRBJ2-3; no clear D gene. This CDR3 is 10 amino acids long. Trimming removed 7 bases at V and 0 bases at J, with 2 bases between. Looked up from germline, CDR1 is SQVTM and CDR2 is ANQGSEA. DNA for the CDR3: TGCAGCGGTAGCACAGATACGCAGTATTTT. Its translation: CSGSTDTQYF.

The V and J genes are TRBV2 and TRBJ2-7; tentatively, D is TRBD2 (6 bases). Germline-derived CDR1 and CDR2 are SNHLY and FYNNEI. V lost 4 bases to trimming and J lost 3 bases, with 10 bases between them. The CDR3 loop spans 13 amino acids. This chain's CDR3 is CASSGEAGYEQYF. CDR3 sequence (DNA): TGTGCCAGCAGTGGAGAAGCGGGCTACGAGCAGTACTTC.

This clonotype was detected a few times. The rearrangement uses TRBV28 and TRBJ2-1; 8 nucleotides align to TRBD2. Trimming cost V 2 bases and J 3 bases; bases outside gene matches: 9. CDR3 length: 17 amino acids. The V gene's germline CDR1 is MDHEN and CDR2 SYDVKM. The CDR3 sequence is CASSLPFPSGHYNEQFF. The DNA of the CDR3 is TGTGCCAGCAGTTTACCCTTCCCTAGCGGGCACTACAATGAGCAGTTCTTC.

As for this clonotype: A much larger clone sits a single nucleotide away, making a read error possible. The chain recombines TRBV3-1 with TRBJ2-7; 13 bases fit TRBD2. Losses at the gene ends were 7 bases for V and 10 bases for J; bases not matched to a gene: 10. Germline CDR1 reads LGHDT; CDR2 reads YNNKEL (reference sequence). There are 14 residues in the CDR3. CDR3 bases: TGTGCCAGCACCCGGACTAGCGGGAGCTTAGACCAGTACTTC. It yields the protein CASTRTSGSLDQYF.

This clonotype showed up many times. This chain connects TRBV7-2 to TRBJ2-7; D unresolved. In germline, CDR1 is SGHTA, CDR2 FQGNSA. The CDR3 covers 15 residues. V was cut by 9 bases and J by 0 bases, with 18 bases left in between. The CDR3 reads CASSLGVAPSYEQYF. The CDR3 DNA is TGTGCCAGTTCTTTAGGCGTCGCTCCCTCCTACGAGCAGTACTTC.

This chain connects TRBV28 to TRBJ2-3; D is ambiguous. Germline V gene data show CDR1 as MDHEN and CDR2 as SYDVKM. Between the trimmed V and J ends, which lost 3 bases and 0 bases, there was a span of 7 bases. The CDR3 contains 14 residues. The CDR3 DNA is TGTGCCAGCAGTTTTGCCCCTAGCACAGATACGCAGTATTTT. Protein product: CASSFAPSTDTQYF.

This clonotype was found a few times. The rearrangement joins TRBV27 to TRBJ2-5; 12 nucleotides line up with TRBD1. The CDR3 consists of 16 residues. J gave up 4 bases and V 7 bases, and 10 bases lay outside the gene matches. The germline V gene has CDR1 MNHEY and CDR2 SMNVEV (reference sequence). CDR3 DNA sequence: TGTGCCAGCACAACCGGGACAGGGGGCTTTGCAGAGACCCAGTACTTC. Translation gives CASTTGTGGFAETQYF.

The chain joins TRBV27 to TRBJ2-2; 8 bases are shared with TRBD2. The germline CDR1 and CDR2 sequences are MNHEY and SMNVEV (reference sequence). With V trimmed by 7 bases and J by 3 bases, 10 bases remained unmatched. The CDR3 spans 16 residues. The CDR3 loop is CASTSSTSGYTGELFF. CDR3 DNA sequence: TGTGCCAGCACATCCTCAACTAGCGGCTACACCGGGGAGCTGTTTTTT.

This chain links TRBV4-2 with TRBJ2-1; TRBD1 or TRBD2 may be the D gene (5 bases each). V was trimmed by 0 bases and J by 7 bases, leaving 25 bases between them. The germline V gene has CDR1 LGHNA and CDR2 YNFKEQ. CDR3 length: 19 amino acids. CDR3 in amino acids: CASSQDRNGILAGGNEQFF. CDR3 coding DNA: TGTGCCAGCAGCCAAGACCGAAACGGTATCCTAGCTGGGGGTAATGAGCAGTTCTTC.

Only a few counts were recorded for this clonotype. The rearrangement joins TRBV29-1 to TRBJ1-5; no definite D call. The V end lost 4 bases, the J end lost 7 bases, and 14 bases lay between the germline ends. Germline V gives CDR1 SQVTM, CDR2 ANQGSEA. The CDR3 extends over 13 amino acids. The CDR3 coding sequence is TGCAGCGTTGTCAGCAATCAAGGCCAGCCCCAGCATTTT. This codes for CSVVSNQGQPQHF.

Ten or more counts support this clonotype. The rearrangement uses TRBV5-1 and TRBJ2-5; no firm D call. Per the germline V gene, CDR1 is SGHRS and CDR2 is YFSETQ. The CDR3 is 14 residues long. Between the trimmed V and J ends, which lost 3 bases and 1 base, there was a span of 10 bases. This CDR3 reads CASSSVPPQETQYF. Here the CDR3 DNA reads TGCGCCAGCAGCTCGGTCCCGCCCCAAGAGACCCAGTACTTC. Combining the CDR3 with reference TRBV5-1 and TRBJ2-5 gives the whole variable domain KAGVTQTPRYLIKTRGQQVTLSCSPISGHRSVSWYQQTPGQGLQFLFEYFSETQRNKGNFPGRFSGRQFSNSRSEMNVSTLELGDSALYLCASSSVPPQETQYFGPGTRLLVL.

This clonotype has a handful of counts. The CDR3 region has the DNA TGTGCCAGCAGTGTGGTCAGGGGATCTGGCTACACCTTC. Residues: CASSVVRGSGYTF. This chain joins TRBV27 and TRBJ1-2, with D possibly TRBD1 on 6 matching bases. The CDR3 has 13 amino acids. The germline CDR1 and CDR2 sequences are MNHEY and SMNVEV (reference sequence). Trimming left V 5 bases short and J 7 bases short, with 14 bases between.

This clonotype was seen a handful of times. A much larger clone lies a single base off, so this may be a read error. This chain connects TRBV29-1 to TRBJ1-1, with a tentative D call TRBD1 (5 bases). Per the germline V gene, CDR1 is SQVTM and CDR2 is ANQGSEA. This CDR3 is built from 10 residues. The V gene lost 7 bases and the J gene lost 3 bases, with 6 bases spanning the gap. CDR3 region: CSAQDTEAFF. The CDR3 DNA reads as TGCAGCGCACAGGACACTGAAGCTTTCTTT.

The rearrangement links TRBV7-9 to TRBJ2-1; D might be TRBD1 (6 bases). From germline, CDR1 is SEHNR and CDR2 FQNEAQ (reference sequence). V shed 0 bases and J shed 10 bases, with 16 bases lying between them. This CDR3 region has 15 residues. CDR3 coding DNA: TGTGCCAGCAGCTTAGCCCCGGGACACCAAGGAGAGCAGTTCTTC. Amino acids: CASSLAPGHQGEQFF. The full variable domain, in which reference TRBV7-9 and TRBJ2-1 provide the parts outside the CDR3, is DTGVSQNPRHKITKRGQNVTFRCDPISEHNRLYWYRQTLGQGPEFLTYFQNEAQLEKSRLLSDRFSAERPKGSFSTLEIQRTEQGDSAMYLCASSLAPGHQGEQFFGPGTRLTVL.

The chain links TRBV10-3 to TRBJ2-7, with a possible D match to TRBD1 (5 bases). Trimming pared 6 bases from V and 0 bases from J, leaving 12 bases between. Germline CDR1 ENHRY, CDR2 SYGVKD. This CDR3 region has 14 residues. CDR3 loop: CAISPRALSYEQYF. For the CDR3, the DNA is TGTGCCATCAGCCCCAGGGCCCTCTCCTACGAGCAGTACTTC.

This clonotype has a handful of counts. The rearrangement links TRBV7-9 to TRBJ2-7; 7 bases are a match to TRBD1. J gave up 0 bases and V 2 bases, and 7 bases lay outside the gene matches. The length of the CDR3 is 16 residues. In germline, CDR1 is SEHNR, CDR2 FQNEAQ (reference sequence). The CDR3 is CASSLKGAGGSYEQYF. DNA for the CDR3: TGTGCCAGCAGCTTAAAGGGGGCAGGGGGCTCCTACGAGCAGTACTTC.